The entry below gives a single T cell receptor (beta chain) sequence along with its context. The antigen remains unidentified. This record belongs to a study of CD8+ T cells in alopecia areata. Study context: Affected scalp percentage set treated patients' severity scores.

General study results and limits: While tofacitinib was given, many expanded lesional clones persisted in scalp and blood. Scalp clonality decreased significantly with tofacitinib, and so did expanded CD8+ clones among the top 100.

Sequencing used cDNA as its template, made by extracting RNA and reverse transcribing it. This table comes from immunoSEQ multiplex PCR, and its TCRdb copy is limited to in-frame clones, with some not included. The table has under 150,000 clones, roughly three fifths seen once. The treatment: oral pan-JAK inhibitor, 5-10 mg twice daily. The germline gives CDR1 SQVTM, CDR2 ANQGSEA. The germline V and J ends were trimmed by 6 bases and 1 base, with 14 bases remaining between them. The CDR3 covers 14 residues. This chain uses TRBV29-1 with TRBJ2-3; TRBD2 might be the D (5 bases). The sequence was collected from a human donor with alopecia areata. The material was CD4+ T cells sorted from blood, obtained at week 24, from a patient treated with tofacitinib. The CDR3 bases are TGCAGCGTCTCAGACTACCGCGGCACAGATACGCAGTATTTT. This translates into CSVSDYRGTDTQYF.